Ten or more counts support the clone carrying this T cell receptor (beta chain). As yet, its antigen is unknown. These data originate in a study of metastatic and nonmetastatic thyroid tumors. The overall study: Thyroid patients, malignant and benign, had repertoires compared across blood and tumor or nodule tissue. Study-level points and caveats: Across blood and tumor, TCR beta diversity in malignant thyroid tumors was reportedly significantly higher than in benign nodules.

Original data processing: CDR3 differences across clinicopathological groups were used to build a distant-metastasis classifier for papillary thyroid cancer. Using MiXCR, TCRdb reanalyzed the PCR reads. The V and J calls follow TCRdb's processing rather than the paper's. The sample has 80,000 to 85,000 clones, approximately 13% seen once. The entire patient cohort was treatment-naive prior to thyroid surgery. The CDR3 is made up of 15 amino acids. With 0 bases removed from V and 0 bases from J, the gap between germline ends came to 9 bases. Germline assignment: CDR1 SGHAT and CDR2 FQNNGV. The rearrangement uses TRBV11-2 and TRBJ2-7; D gene unclear. Sequences were obtained from tumor tissue. This sequence was found in a female donor with papillary thyroid cancer or a benign thyroid nodule (not recorded which). Some clones in this sample may be carry-over from other donors' samples. The CDR3 region has the DNA TGTGCCAGCAGCTTAGACAGGCTCGCCTCCTACGAGCAGTACTTC. It is translated as CASSLDRLASYEQYF.